These T cell receptor beta chains were read from a single sample in a study of shared clonotypes between healthy human individuals. Using immunoSEQ multiplex PCR, the repertoire was profiled, and TCRdb retains in-frame clones only, with some absent. The table records approximately 640,000 clones, around 72% of them present only once. What was sequenced was memory CD4+ T cells sorted from blood. These receptors all stem from a woman in her thirties in good health. The CDR3 runs from the conserved cysteine through the conserved F or W. The size entry is marked missing in some rows and otherwise reads once, few, many or a size class.

V gene: TRBV23-1
clone size: .
CDR3 protein: CASSQSKTTEQYF

V gene: TRBV29-1
clone size: .
CDR3 protein: CSGRETQYF

V gene: TRBV2
clone size: .
CDR3 protein: CASRGGSTYNEQFF

V gene: TRBV6-1
clone size: few
CDR3 protein: CASSSGLARAYEQYF

V gene: TRBV7-8
clone size: .
CDR3 protein: CASSLFRDRGYNEQFF

V gene: TRBV11-2
clone size: .
CDR3 protein: CASSPGQATGNTIYF

V gene: TRBV15
clone size: .
CDR3 protein: CATSRDSREGPKAFF

V gene: TRBV10-3
clone size: .
CDR3 protein: CAISGEGQANYGYTF

V gene: TRBV7-2
clone size: .
CDR3 protein: CASSLDRTGEQYF

V gene: TRBV7-2
clone size: .
CDR3 protein: CASSLRQPATYEQYF

V gene: TRBV7-9
clone size: .
CDR3 protein: CASSLSVNTEAFF

V gene: TRBV11-2
clone size: few
CDR3 protein: CASSFTHGANVLTF

V gene: TRBV4-2
clone size: .
CDR3 protein: CASSPHRGSGPYEQYF

V gene: TRBV29-1
clone size: .
CDR3 protein: CSVRVAGGVYGYTF

V gene: TRBV19
clone size: few
CDR3 protein: CASSMKPLEVFHEQYF

V gene: TRBV19
clone size: .
CDR3 protein: CASRRDRGRAYGYTF

V gene: TRBV2
clone size: .
CDR3 protein: CASTRDGVRGEKLFF

V gene: TRBV6-5
clone size: .
CDR3 protein: CASSYDRGLYEQYF

V gene: TRBV28
clone size: .
CDR3 protein: CASSSRGERSSYNEQFF

V gene: TRBV4-1
clone size: few
CDR3 protein: CASSRRLAEGTGELFF

V gene: TRBV11-2
clone size: .
CDR3 protein: CASSFPMTGFGGHGYTF

V gene: TRBV4-2
clone size: many
CDR3 protein: CASSQGTSGRGEQFF

V gene: TRBV5-1
clone size: .
CDR3 protein: CASSLQLAATYEQYF

V gene: TRBV11-2
clone size: .
CDR3 protein: CASSLDRGGNQPQHF

V gene: TRBV7-2
clone size: .
CDR3 protein: CASRLSTMGNQPQHF

V gene: TRBV27
clone size: .
CDR3 protein: CASSPRLAGGTDTQYF

V gene: TRBV6-1
clone size: few
CDR3 protein: CASSEASVGANYGYTF

V gene: TRBV2
clone size: few
CDR3 protein: CASSFGTTNTGELFF

V gene: TRBV7-7
clone size: few
CDR3 protein: CASSLGTSGDTDTQYF

V gene: TRBV7-8
clone size: .
CDR3 protein: CASSRDRLGGNTIYF

V gene: TRBV6-5
clone size: .
CDR3 protein: CASSKQLGGFTEAFF

V gene: TRBV27
clone size: .
CDR3 protein: CASSRTTGQGMSSGYTF

V gene: TRBV19
clone size: .
CDR3 protein: CASRGSSYEQYF

V gene: TRBV10-3
clone size: few
CDR3 protein: CAISESVLLAGDPKGSNEQFF

V gene: TRBV6-4
clone size: many
CDR3 protein: CASSAGVADTQYF

V gene: TRBV9
clone size: .
CDR3 protein: CASSVGLAGSYEQYF

V gene: TRBV19
clone size: few
CDR3 protein: CATGTGNTEAFF

V gene: TRBV7-9
clone size: .
CDR3 protein: CASLPGLATHEETHEQYF

V gene: TRBV7-6
clone size: .
CDR3 protein: CASSPQRDSYEQYF

V gene: TRBV27
clone size: .
CDR3 protein: CASSLTVTSYEQYF

V gene: TRBV5-1
clone size: .
CDR3 protein: CASSTGTGTYEQYF

V gene: TRBV28
clone size: .
CDR3 protein: CASSPGDSDTQYF

V gene: TRBV18
clone size: .
CDR3 protein: CASSPLESGELFF

V gene: TRBV10-2
clone size: .
CDR3 protein: CASSDPGLADSYEQYF

V gene: TRBV2
clone size: .
CDR3 protein: CASRLQGEATEAFF

V gene: TRBV10-3
clone size: .
CDR3 protein: CAISESGQSYGYTF

V gene: TRBV5-1
clone size: .
CDR3 protein: CASSLDGRATDTQYF

V gene: TRBV29-1
clone size: .
CDR3 protein: CSVDTGGYEQYF

V gene: TRBV25-1
clone size: .
CDR3 protein: CASSEGRVATNEKLFF

V gene: TRBV5-5
clone size: .
CDR3 protein: CASNLGGGRGNNEQFF

V gene: TRBV18
clone size: .
CDR3 protein: CASSPGTGLDTQYF

V gene: TRBV6-6
clone size: once
CDR3 protein: CASQRAASSYNEQFF

V gene: TRBV19
clone size: .
CDR3 protein: CASSIGAANEQFF

V gene: TRBV5-6
clone size: .
CDR3 protein: CASSLGLAARGEQYF

V gene: TRBV6-5
clone size: .
CDR3 protein: CASSSGTGKVGGYTF

V gene: TRBV2
clone size: .
CDR3 protein: CASSRGQGGSNQPQHF

V gene: TRBV6-6
clone size: .
CDR3 protein: CASSALLRDEQFF

V gene: TRBV5-1
clone size: .
CDR3 protein: CASTLPRTDYEQYF

V gene: TRBV6-6
clone size: .
CDR3 protein: CASSGLAGATGELFF